The 18 T cell receptor beta chains listed next were all sequenced from one sample in a study of a mutant IDH1 vaccine in newly diagnosed glioma (dated by TCRdb to the early 2020s). This specimen's time point label, per the study, means: week 23, last vaccination. Each vaccine dose was 300 ug of a 20-mer mutant IDH1 peptide in Montanide, given subcutaneously with topical imiquimod. Library preparation used the immunoSEQ multiplex PCR assay. TCRdb took this table from immuneACCESS and kept in-frame rearrangements with V and J called. Such tables lack part of the clones; where checked against another copy, unresolved V genes explain under half of the gap, and the rest is unexplained. This sample comprises some 70,000 clones, 84% of them detected only once. About an eighth of the sample rests with the top ten. For these TCRs, the target antigens are not known. The sequencing here drew on PBMCs, taken from a glioma patient whose treatment included an IDH1 peptide vaccine. Receptors were obtained from a man aged 18 to 29 with glioma.

V and J are TRBV4-1 and TRBJ1-5; D remains unclear. Germline CDR1 MGHRA, CDR2 YSYEKL. V was clipped by 1 base and J by 3 bases, with 7 bases between them. The CDR3 totals 14 residues. CDR3 nucleotides: TGCGCCAGCAGCCAAGTCCCACACAATCAGCCCCAGCATTTT. Translated: CASSQVPHNQPQHF.

The chain carries TRBV28 and TRBJ1-1, with TRBD1 identical over 11 bases. Germline loops: CDR1 MDHEN, CDR2 SYDVKM. With V trimmed by 7 bases and J by 3 bases, 7 bases remained unmatched. This CDR3 has 15 residues. CDR3 amino acids: CASNGQGALDTEAFF. The CDR3, as DNA: TGTGCCAGCAACGGACAGGGGGCCCTGGACACTGAAGCTTTCTTT.

In DNA, the CDR3 is TGTGCCAGCAGCTTAGAGGGGACAGGTTTCTACGAGCAGTACTTC. Amino acids: CASSLEGTGFYEQYF. This sequence joins TRBV7-2 and TRBJ2-7, with 8 bases aligning to TRBD1. CDR1 is SGHTA, CDR2 FQGNSA, per germline. V dropped 1 base and J dropped 3; count of bases not matched to a gene: 5. The CDR3 sequence is 15 residues long.

This chain's CDR3 is CASSGLAGGKYNEQFF. The CDR3 DNA reads TGTGCCAGCAGCGGGCTAGCGGGAGGGAAATACAATGAGCAGTTCTTC. The chain recombines TRBV13 with TRBJ2-1; TRBD2 aligns across 12 bases. The CDR3 has 16 amino acids. V was clipped by 5 bases and J by 4 bases; unmatched bases: 6. Germline V gene sequence: CDR1 PRHDT, CDR2 FYEKMQ (reference sequence).

The chain links TRBV4-2 to TRBJ2-2; D gene unclear. CDR3 length equals 15 residues. V was clipped by 5 bases and J by 1 base, with 11 bases between them. Germline V gene data show CDR1 as LGHNA and CDR2 as YNFKEQ. DNA for the CDR3: TGTGCCAGCAGCTCAGATCGAAGGAACACCGGGGAGCTGTTTTTT. Its translation: CASSSDRRNTGELFF.

The chain joins TRBV2 to TRBJ1-5, with 7 bases that match TRBD1. J was trimmed by 4 bases and V by 5 bases; bases with no gene match: 8. The CDR3 has 15 amino acids. CDR1 and CDR2 from the germline V gene are SNHLY and FYNNEI. CDR3 region: CASSLTGQANQPQHF. The DNA for the CDR3 is TGTGCCAGCAGTTTGACAGGGCAGGCGAATCAGCCCCAGCATTTT.

The chain joins TRBV9 to TRBJ1-5, with 9 bases that match TRBD1. Germline CDR1 reads SGDLS; CDR2 reads YYNGEE. CDR3 length: 14 amino acids. The V and J ends lost 3 bases and 4 bases, in that order; junction bases with no gene match: 2. CDR3 in DNA: TGTGCCAGCAGCGCAGGGACAGGGAATCAGCCCCAGCATTTT. Encoded protein: CASSAGTGNQPQHF.

This chain links TRBV7-9 with TRBJ2-2; TRBD1 is a possible D gene (6 bases). The CDR3 has 13 amino acids. Trimming cost V 5 bases and J 5 bases, with 9 bases left between them. Per germline, CDR1 SEHNR and CDR2 FQNEAQ (reference sequence). The CDR3 nucleotides are TGTGCCAGCAGCCCCGGGACAACCGGGGAGCTGTTTTTT. It codes for CASSPGTTGELFF.

The chain combines TRBV4-1 with TRBJ2-7; 9 nucleotides match TRBD1. This CDR3 has 15 amino acids. Germline trimming cut 5 bases from V and 4 bases from J; bases unmatched to any gene: 9. CDR1 MGHRA and CDR2 YSYEKL come from the germline V gene. CDR3 amino acids: CASSWGQGSSYEQYF. The CDR3 DNA reads TGCGCCAGCAGCTGGGGACAGGGATCTTCGTACGAGCAGTACTTC.

The CDR3 coding sequence is TGTGCCATCAGTGAGTCGAGGCAGGGGGCCTACAATGAGCAGTTCTTC. Amino acids: CAISESRQGAYNEQFF. The V and J genes are TRBV10-3 and TRBJ2-1; 7 bases map to TRBD1. The V segment lost 0 bases and the J segment 2 bases; nucleotides outside the gene matches: 4. The CDR3 is made up of 16 amino acids. CDR1 ENHRY and CDR2 SYGVKD come from the germline V gene.

The chain couples TRBV29-1 to TRBJ1-4, with no clear D. CDR3 size: 14 residues. V lost 3 bases, J lost 0 bases, and 8 bases lay in between. CDR1 and CDR2 (germline): SQVTM, ANQGSEA. The DNA for the CDR3 is TGCAGCGTTGATGAAGATGCAACTAATGAAAAACTGTTTTTT. It translates to CSVDEDATNEKLFF.

DNA for the CDR3: TGTGCCAGCACCATAGGGAGACAGACCCTCTCCTACGAGCAGTACTTC. It specifies CASTIGRQTLSYEQYF. The chain links TRBV6-6 to TRBJ2-7; D may be TRBD1 or TRBD2 (5 bases each). The CDR3 loop spans 16 amino acids. Germline V gene data show CDR1 as MNHNY and CDR2 as SVGAGI (reference sequence). V was clipped by 7 bases and J by 0 bases, with 19 bases between them.

This clone was counted a few times. The chain carries TRBV19 and TRBJ1-6; TRBD1 is a possible D gene (5 bases). Between the trimmed V and J ends, which lost 3 bases and 0 bases, there was a span of 12 bases. The CDR3 has 17 amino acids. The germline V gene has CDR1 LNHDA and CDR2 SQIVND (reference sequence). For the CDR3, the DNA is TGTGCCAGTAGTATCCGGACACGTCGCTCCTATAATTCACCCCTCCACTTT. As protein: CASSIRTRRSYNSPLHF.

The rearrangement joins TRBV23-1 to TRBJ1-5, with D hard to call. TRBV23-1 is placed among ORFs of uncertain function. V was clipped by 9 bases and J by 5 bases, with 20 bases between them. CDR3 length equals 15 residues. For the CDR3, the DNA is TGCGCCAGTCGCGCGTGGTTCACGCCAGATCAGCCCCAGCATTTT. It specifies CASRAWFTPDQPQHF.

The chain recombines TRBV6-5 with TRBJ2-7, with no clear D. CDR3 length: 15 residues. Trimming took 6 bases from V and 0 from J, leaving 15 bases between them. CDR1 and CDR2 (germline): MNHEY, SVGAGI. The CDR3 protein is CASSLSETLSYEQYF. CDR3 nucleotide sequence: TGTGCCAGCAGCCTCAGCGAGACCCTCTCCTACGAGCAGTACTTC.

The chain combines TRBV2 with TRBJ1-2, with 7 bases aligning to TRBD1. Losses at the gene ends were 11 bases for V and 0 bases for J; bases not matched to a gene: 3. The CDR3 extends over 12 amino acids. The germline gives CDR1 SNHLY, CDR2 FYNNEI. The CDR3 nucleotides read TGTGCCGGGGGACAGACTAACTATGGCTACACCTTC. It specifies CAGGQTNYGYTF.

The V call is TRBV6-1, the J call TRBJ2-3; TRBD2 might be the D (6 bases). Germline V gene sequence: CDR1 MNHNS, CDR2 SASEGT. The CDR3 length is 14 residues. The V end lost 7 bases, the J end lost 3 bases, and 14 bases lay between the germline ends. In DNA form, the CDR3 reads TGTGCCAGCAAAACGGGGGTCTGGACAGATACGCAGTATTTT. Translating gives CASKTGVWTDTQYF.

This chain uses TRBV19 with TRBJ1-6, with D hard to call. The CDR3 is 15 residues long. Germline values: CDR1 LNHDA, CDR2 SQIVND (reference sequence). V lost 2 bases, J lost 0 bases, and 5 bases lay in between. The CDR3 here is CASSIRSSYNSPLHF. The DNA for the CDR3 is TGTGCCAGTAGTATAAGGAGCTCCTATAATTCACCCCTCCACTTT.